The source of this T cell receptor beta chain is a study of blood T cell repertoires in COVID-19. The CDR3 is made up of 17 amino acids. Germline assignment: CDR1 LGHDT and CDR2 YNNKEL (reference sequence). Points on this clone: A junction boundary mismatches the germline segment, possibly from a read error.

Recruits, aged about 18 to 95 years, lived in 24 US areas. The protocol was immunoSEQ multiplex PCR, while the TCRdb copy is restricted to in-frame clones and leaves out a portion. Altogether around 280,000 clones are present, around 91% being singletons, with the ten largest covering roughly 1.6%. The V and J genes are TRBV3-1 (or the pseudogene TRBV3-2) and TRBJ2-7; TRBD2 matches 13 bases. Sample: PBMCs or T cells enriched from blood (not recorded which). The TCR was taken from a woman in her late teens or twenties with acute COVID-19. The CDR3 is CVSSQDWTSGSGYEQYF. The CDR3 nucleotides read TGTGTCAGCAGCCAAGATTGGACTAGCGGGAGTGGGTACGAGCAGTACTTC.